These T cell receptor beta chains were read from a single sample in a study of control samples from healthy donors and cancer patients. Sequencing used immunoSEQ multiplex PCR; TCRdb keeps in-frame clones, though not all of them. The sample yields 200,000 or so clones, around 94% seen once. Sequenced material: blood. Receptor source: a man between 45 and 60 years old in good health. Each CDR3 is given with its conserved first and last residue. A D gene is named only where the DNA matches it firmly. The listing skips clone size in some rows; elsewhere it reads once, few, many or a size class.

size,V,D,J,DNA,CDR3
once,TRBV2,TRBD2,TRBJ2-5,TGTGCCAGCAGTAGGAGTAGCGGGGGGACCCAGTACTTC,CASSRSSGGTQYF
-,TRBV3-1/TRBV3-2,-,TRBJ2-5,TGTGCCAGCAGCCCCTCCCAGGGTCAAGCGGAGACCCAGTACTTC,CASSPSQGQAETQYF
-,TRBV7-2,TRBD1,TRBJ1-6,TGTGCCAGCAGCTTGACAGGGGAATCACCCCTCCACTTT,CASSLTGESPLHF
-,TRBV9,TRBD1,TRBJ1-6,TGTGCCAGCAGCGTGGGCAGGGGGCAGTGGTCACCCCTCCACTTT,CASSVGRGQWSPLHF
once,TRBV10-3,TRBD1,TRBJ2-6,TGTGCCATCAGCAGACAGGGACGCTCTGGGGCCAACGTCCTGACTTTC,CAISRQGRSGANVLTF
-,TRBV5-1,TRBD2,TRBJ2-3,TGCGCCAGCACGGGAAGGGGAGGGGCAGATACGCAGTATTTT,CASTGRGGADTQYF
-,TRBV12-3/TRBV12-4,-,TRBJ1-2,TGTGCCAGCGGATACAGGGTTTTGAATGGCTACACCTTC,CASGYRVLNGYTF
-,TRBV6-5,TRBD2,TRBJ2-7,TGTGCCAGCATAAGTACTAGCGGGGGGGAGCAGTACTTC,CASISTSGGEQYF
-,TRBV7-3,TRBD1,TRBJ1-4,TGTGCCAGCAGCCAAACAGGGGTAGGTGAAAAACTGTTTTTT,CASSQTGVGEKLFF
-,TRBV12-5,-,TRBJ1-2,TGTGCTAGTGGTACCCCGCCTTATGGCTACACCTTC,CASGTPPYGYTF
-,TRBV9,TRBD1,TRBJ1-3,TGTGCCAGCAGCTCACACAGGGGACTGTATGGAAACACCATATATTTT,CASSSHRGLYGNTIYF
-,TRBV6-5,-,TRBJ2-7,TGTGCCAGCAGTTACCAAGGCTCCTACGAGCAGTACTTC,CASSYQGSYEQYF
-,TRBV7-2,TRBD2,TRBJ2-1,TGTGCCAGCAGCTTAGAGTCGGGGGGAATCTACAATGAGCAGTTCTTC,CASSLESGGIYNEQFF
-,TRBV20-1,-,TRBJ2-1,TGCAGTGCTACGTACAATGAGCAGTTCTTC,CSATYNEQFF
-,TRBV6-2/TRBV6-3,TRBD1,TRBJ1-4,TGTGCCAGCAGCCCTCCCAGGGGGCGTAATGAAAAACTGTTTTTT,CASSPPRGRNEKLFF
-,TRBV12-3/TRBV12-4,-,TRBJ1-2,TGTGCCAGCAGGACTTCCCCTAACTATGGCTACACCTTC,CASRTSPNYGYTF
-,TRBV6-5,-,TRBJ2-5,TGTGCCAGCAGGATCGGACGGAAAAGAGAGACCCAGTACTTC,CASRIGRKRETQYF
-,TRBV19,-,TRBJ2-5,TGTGCCAGTAGTATAGGGGACTTACAAAGAGAGACCCAGTACTTC,CASSIGDLQRETQYF
-,TRBV4-2,-,TRBJ2-3,TGTGCCAGCAGCCAAGTCAACAGGGAGGAAGATACGCAGTATTTT,CASSQVNREEDTQYF
-,TRBV5-1,TRBD2,TRBJ2-1,TGCGCCAGCAGCTTAGTAGCGGGGAACAATGAGCAGTTCTTC,CASSLVAGNNEQFF
-,TRBV3-1/TRBV3-2,TRBD2,TRBJ2-5,TGTGCCAGCAGCCAAGAGGCTCTAGCGGGGGTGCTAGAGACCCAGTACTTC,CASSQEALAGVLETQYF
once,TRBV5-1,-,TRBJ2-1,TGCGCCAGCAGCTGGACGGCGGTGAGCTCCTACAATGAGCAGTTCTTC,CASSWTAVSSYNEQFF
-,TRBV4-3,-,TRBJ1-4,TGCGCCAGCAGCCAAGACTCTTGGACTAAACTGTTTTTT,CASSQDSWTKLFF
-,TRBV5-1,-,TRBJ2-3,TGCGCCAGCGCCGACAGCCCAGGAGATACGCAGTATTTT,CASADSPGDTQYF
-,TRBV18,TRBD1,TRBJ1-2,TGTGCCAGCTCGCCCGTGACGTCAGGGGGCTATGGCTACACCTTC,CASSPVTSGGYGYTF
once,TRBV5-1,-,TRBJ2-1,TGCGCCAGCAGCTTGGAAGGGGCCCAATACAATGAGCAGTTCTTC,CASSLEGAQYNEQFF
-,TRBV6-5,-,TRBJ2-7,TGTGCCAGCAGTTCACTGGGGGGCGGGCCCTACGAGCAGTACTTC,CASSSLGGGPYEQYF
-,TRBV24-1,TRBD2,TRBJ2-1,TGTGCCACCAGTGACCCACTAGCGGGGGTGTACAATGAGCAGTTCTTC,CATSDPLAGVYNEQFF
-,TRBV10-1,-,TRBJ2-1,TGCGCCAGCAGTGCCGCAGTCCCCTCCAATGAGCAGTTCTTC,CASSAAVPSNEQFF
-,TRBV5-1,-,TRBJ2-3,TGCGCCAGCAGCTTGGCCCCTAACGGCTACACAGATACGCAGTATTTT,CASSLAPNGYTDTQYF
-,TRBV19,-,TRBJ1-1,TGTGCCAGTAGTATAGATCTGGGGTACACTGAAGCTTTCTTT,CASSIDLGYTEAFF
-,TRBV9,TRBD1,TRBJ1-5,TGTGCCAGCAGCTTCGGGACAGGGGATCAGCCCCAGCATTTT,CASSFGTGDQPQHF
-,TRBV30,-,TRBJ1-2,TGTGCCTGGAGTATAGGGGGGGAGGGTGGCTACACCTTC,CAWSIGGEGGYTF
-,TRBV6-6,-,TRBJ1-2,TGTGCCAGCAGTACAGGGAACTATGGCTACACCTTC,CASSTGNYGYTF
-,TRBV28,-,TRBJ2-2,TGTGCCAGCAGTCCCCGGACTGCCGGGGAGCTGTTTTTT,CASSPRTAGELFF
-,TRBV6-6,-,TRBJ1-1,TGTGCCAGCAGTTACCGGGGGAACACTGAAGCTTTCTTT,CASSYRGNTEAFF
-,TRBV7-9,-,TRBJ1-1,TGTGCCAGCAGCTTAGGAGGGTCCCCTGAAGCTTTCTTT,CASSLGGSPEAFF
-,TRBV9,-,TRBJ1-3,TGTGCCAGCAGCGACGGACGAACCGGAAACACCATATATTTT,CASSDGRTGNTIYF
-,TRBV4-1,-,TRBJ1-2,TGCGCCAGCAGCCAAGATGGGAGGTTAATGAGCTACACCTTC,CASSQDGRLMSYTF
-,TRBV4-1,TRBD2,TRBJ2-3,TGCGCCAGCAGCCAAGGGCGGGGCCATGGGGGGGCAGATACGCAGTATTTT,CASSQGRGHGGADTQYF
-,TRBV11-2,TRBD2,TRBJ2-1,TGTGCCAGCAGCCTAGGACTAGCGGGGGCCATATACAATGAGCAGTTCTTC,CASSLGLAGAIYNEQFF
-,TRBV2,TRBD2,TRBJ2-1,TGTGCCAGCAGTGACATGACTAGCGGGGGATACAATGAGCAGTTCTTC,CASSDMTSGGYNEQFF